A single T cell receptor beta chain is shown here with its context. The sample originates from a study of blood T cell repertoires in COVID-19. Germline V gives CDR1 ENHRY, CDR2 SYGVKD. V lost 3 bases and J 4 bases, leaving 12 bases between the germline ends. The CDR3 has 14 residues. Per the study methods: Cell counts per sample came from amplifying reference gene primers. Profiled with immunoSEQ multiplex PCR; TCRdb holds only in-frame clones, not every one. V, J and clone size reflect that table, while D and trimming were determined from the DNA. The sample shows 150,000 to 200,000 clones, about 89% of them seen only once.

This chain connects TRBV10-3 to TRBJ1-1, with D possibly being TRBD1 (5 bases). This clonotype originated in a man in his 70s with acute or convalescent COVID-19. Sequencing used peripheral blood. The CDR3 sequence is CAISDPGWGTEAFF. DNA for the CDR3: TGTGCCATCAGTGATCCAGGGTGGGGCACTGAAGCTTTCTTT.